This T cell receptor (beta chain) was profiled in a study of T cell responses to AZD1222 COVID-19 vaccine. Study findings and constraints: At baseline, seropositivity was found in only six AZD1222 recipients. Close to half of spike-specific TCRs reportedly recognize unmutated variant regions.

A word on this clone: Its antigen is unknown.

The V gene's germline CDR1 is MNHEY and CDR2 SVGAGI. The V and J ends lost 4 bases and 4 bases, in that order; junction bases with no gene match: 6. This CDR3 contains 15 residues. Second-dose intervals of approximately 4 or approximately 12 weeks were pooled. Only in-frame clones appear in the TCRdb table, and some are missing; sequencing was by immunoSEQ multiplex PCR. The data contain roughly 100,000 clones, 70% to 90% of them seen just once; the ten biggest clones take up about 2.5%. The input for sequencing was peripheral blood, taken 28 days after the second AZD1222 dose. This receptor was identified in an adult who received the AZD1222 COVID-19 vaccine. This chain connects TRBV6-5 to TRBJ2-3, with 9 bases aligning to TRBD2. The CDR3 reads CASSFSGSWADTQYF. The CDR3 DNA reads TGTGCCAGCAGTTTTAGCGGGAGCTGGGCAGATACGCAGTATTTT.